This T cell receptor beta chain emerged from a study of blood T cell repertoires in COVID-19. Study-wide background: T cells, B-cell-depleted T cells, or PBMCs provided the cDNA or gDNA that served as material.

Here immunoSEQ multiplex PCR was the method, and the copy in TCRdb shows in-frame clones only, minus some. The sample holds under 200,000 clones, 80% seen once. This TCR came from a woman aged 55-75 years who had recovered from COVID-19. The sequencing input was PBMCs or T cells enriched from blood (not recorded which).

CDR3 coding DNA: TGTGCCAGCAGCGTTTTAGATAATTCACCCCTCCACTTT. It yields the protein CASSVLDNSPLHF. This chain uses TRBV9 with TRBJ1-6; D is ambiguous. The V gene lost 2 bases and the J gene lost 5 bases, with 5 bases spanning the gap. Germline V CDR1 and CDR2: SGDLS, YYNGEE. The CDR3 is 13 residues long.